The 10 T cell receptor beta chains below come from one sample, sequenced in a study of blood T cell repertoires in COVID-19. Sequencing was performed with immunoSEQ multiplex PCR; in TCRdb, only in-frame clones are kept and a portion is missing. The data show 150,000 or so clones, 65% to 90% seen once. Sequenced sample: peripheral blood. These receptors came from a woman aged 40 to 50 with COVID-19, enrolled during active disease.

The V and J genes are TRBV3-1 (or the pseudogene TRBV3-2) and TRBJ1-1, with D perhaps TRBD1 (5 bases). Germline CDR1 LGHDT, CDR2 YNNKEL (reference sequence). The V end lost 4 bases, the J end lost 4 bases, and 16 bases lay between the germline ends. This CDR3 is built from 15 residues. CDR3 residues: CASSLTLGRVTEAFF. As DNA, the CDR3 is TGTGCCAGCAGCCTAACCCTGGGCAGGGTCACTGAAGCTTTCTTT.

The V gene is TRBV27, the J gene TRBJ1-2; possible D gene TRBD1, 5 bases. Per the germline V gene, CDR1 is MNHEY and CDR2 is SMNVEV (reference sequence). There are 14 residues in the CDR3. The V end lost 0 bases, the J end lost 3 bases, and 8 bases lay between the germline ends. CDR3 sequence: CASSLSWGDYGYTF. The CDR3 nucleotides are TGTGCCAGCAGTTTATCTTGGGGGGACTATGGCTACACCTTC.

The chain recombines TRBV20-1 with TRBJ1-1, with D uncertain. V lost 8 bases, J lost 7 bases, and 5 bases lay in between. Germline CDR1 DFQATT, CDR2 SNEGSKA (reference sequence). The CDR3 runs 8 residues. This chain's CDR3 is CSLYEAFF. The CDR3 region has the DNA TGCAGTCTATATGAAGCTTTCTTT.

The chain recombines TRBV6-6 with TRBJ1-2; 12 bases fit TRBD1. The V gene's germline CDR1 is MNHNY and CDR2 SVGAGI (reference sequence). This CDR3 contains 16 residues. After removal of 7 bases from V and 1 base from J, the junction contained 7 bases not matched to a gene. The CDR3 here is CASKGDRGQGNYGYTF. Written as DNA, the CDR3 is TGTGCCAGCAAGGGGGACAGGGGGCAGGGTAACTATGGCTACACCTTC.

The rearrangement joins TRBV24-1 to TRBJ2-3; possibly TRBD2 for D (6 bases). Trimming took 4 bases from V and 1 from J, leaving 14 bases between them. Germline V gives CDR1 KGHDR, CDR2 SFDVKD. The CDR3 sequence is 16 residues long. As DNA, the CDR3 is TGTGCCACCAGTGACCCACTGGGGGGAGGCACAGATACGCAGTATTTT. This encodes CATSDPLGGGTDTQYF.

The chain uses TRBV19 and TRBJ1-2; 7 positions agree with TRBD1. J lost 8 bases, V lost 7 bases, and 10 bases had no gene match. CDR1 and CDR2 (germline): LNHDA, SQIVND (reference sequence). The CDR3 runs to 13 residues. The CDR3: CASIPEGAWGYTF. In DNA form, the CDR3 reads TGTGCCAGTATCCCAGAGGGGGCTTGGGGCTACACCTTC.

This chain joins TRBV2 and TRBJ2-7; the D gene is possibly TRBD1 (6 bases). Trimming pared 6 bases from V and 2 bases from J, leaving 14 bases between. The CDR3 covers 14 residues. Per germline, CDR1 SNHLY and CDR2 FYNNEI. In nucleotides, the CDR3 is TGTGCCAGCAGGGCAGGGACACCTCCCTACGAGCAGTACTTC. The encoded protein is CASRAGTPPYEQYF.

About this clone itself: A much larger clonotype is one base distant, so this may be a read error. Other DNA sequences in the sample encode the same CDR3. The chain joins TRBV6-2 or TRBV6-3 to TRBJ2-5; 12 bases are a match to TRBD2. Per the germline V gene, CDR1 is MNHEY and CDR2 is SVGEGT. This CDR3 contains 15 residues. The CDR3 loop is CASRPSGRARKTQYF. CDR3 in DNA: TGTGCTAGCAGGCCTAGCGGGAGGGCCAGGAAGACCCAGTACTTC.

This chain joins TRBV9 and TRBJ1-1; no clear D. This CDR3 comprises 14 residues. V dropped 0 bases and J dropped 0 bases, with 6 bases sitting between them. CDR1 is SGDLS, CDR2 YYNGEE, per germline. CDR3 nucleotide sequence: TGTGCCAGCAGCGTAGGGGCCGTGAACACTGAAGCTTTCTTT. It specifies CASSVGAVNTEAFF.

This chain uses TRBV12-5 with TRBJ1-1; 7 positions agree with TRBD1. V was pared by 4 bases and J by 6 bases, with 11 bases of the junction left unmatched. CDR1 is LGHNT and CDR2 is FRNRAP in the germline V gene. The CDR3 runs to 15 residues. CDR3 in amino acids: CASGSPNRGSAEAFF. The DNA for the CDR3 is TGTGCTAGTGGTTCGCCGAACAGGGGCTCTGCTGAAGCTTTCTTT.